This T cell receptor (beta chain) was captured in a study of CD8 T cells in Susac syndrome. Background on the study: The Susac syndrome patients that were sequenced included roughly six with active disease and roughly eight in remission. Treatment status at blood draw for the Susac syndrome patients was therapy-naive, corticosteroids, or intravenous immunoglobulin alone. Points from the study as a whole: In its TCR sequencing and HLA analysis, the study acknowledged that the number of individuals was relatively small.

The CDR3 is 14 amino acids. Trimming removed 7 bases from V and 4 bases from J; junction bases left unmatched: 9. Germline values: CDR1 DFQATT, CDR2 SNEGSKA (reference sequence). Concerning this clonotype: Its antigen remains unknown.

RNA was extracted with the RNeasy kit, and a quantity of about 0.45 to 1 ug was reverse transcribed using random hexamers. Multiplex immunoSEQ PCR targeted 54 Vbeta and 13 Jbeta TCR beta segments. Each CDR3 protein gets one entry after TCRdb re-called the immunoSEQ multiplex PCR reads with MiXCR. The sample consists of roughly 150,000 distinct CDR3 sequences, approximately 94% of them appearing once. Input material: CD4+ T cells from PBMCs. The chain uses TRBV20-1 and TRBJ2-7; TRBD2 matches 11 bases. The TCR originated in a human donor with Susac syndrome. The DNA of the CDR3 is TGCAGTGGGTCTCCGACTAGCGGGGATTACGAGCAGTACTTC. Encoded protein: CSGSPTSGDYEQYF.